One sample yielded the 17 T cell receptor beta chains listed below, sequenced in a study of vaccination effects on CD4 cells after COVID-19. Antigens of these TCRs are unknown. Using viral peptide pools, the ViraFEST assay grew out antigen-specific CD4+ T cells prior to sequencing. When less than 13 days of culture had elapsed, CD4+ T cells were isolated. TCRdb keeps only in-frame clones here, not all; method: immunoSEQ multiplex PCR. The sample lists approximately 82,000 clones; 60% to 80% were seen once. Sample: CD4+ T cells from PBMCs cultured with HCoV-229E spike peptides, taken before COVID-19 vaccination. These receptors all come from a human donor who received a COVID-19 vaccine.

This chain joins TRBV2 and TRBJ1-2, with D hard to call. The CDR3 loop spans 13 amino acids. The V gene's germline CDR1 is SNHLY and CDR2 FYNNEI. The germline V and J ends were trimmed by 1 base and 2 bases, with 5 bases remaining between them. This CDR3 is CASSEEGNYGYTF. The CDR3, as DNA: TGTGCCAGCAGTGAAGAGGGCAACTATGGCTACACCTTC.

The V gene is TRBV7-6, the J gene TRBJ1-3; 7 positions match TRBD1. The V gene end was trimmed by 1 base and the J gene end by 0 bases; junction bases not matched to a gene: 3. Germline CDR1 SGHVS, CDR2 FNYEAQ. The CDR3 sequence is 16 residues long. The CDR3 sequence is CASSLGRDSSGNTIYF. CDR3 bases: TGTGCCAGCAGCTTAGGCCGGGACAGCTCTGGAAACACCATATATTTT.

V gene TRBV6-2 or TRBV6-3 combines with J gene TRBJ1-1; 11 bases line up with TRBD1. The CDR3 runs to 13 residues. Germline CDR1 MNHEY, CDR2 SVGEGT. The V and J ends lost 6 bases and 5 bases, in that order; junction bases with no gene match: 2. The CDR3 is CASSGQGATEAFF. The DNA of the CDR3 is TGTGCCAGCAGCGGACAGGGGGCAACTGAAGCTTTCTTT.

The V gene is TRBV19, the J gene TRBJ1-1; D perhaps matches TRBD1 (6 bases). This CDR3 has 14 residues. The V gene's germline CDR1 is LNHDA and CDR2 SQIVND (reference sequence). Between the trimmed V and J ends, which lost 5 bases and 4 bases, there was a span of 14 bases. CDR3 region: CASSLGGRGTEAFF. The CDR3 DNA reads TGTGCCAGTAGTCTAGGGGGTAGGGGCACTGAAGCTTTCTTT.

A single count supports this clone. The gene calls are TRBV13 and TRBJ2-3; D not resolved. CDR3 length: 16 amino acids. Trimming took off 6 bases at V and 0 bases at J, with 16 bases between the two ends. Germline CDR1 and CDR2: PRHDT and FYEKMQ (reference sequence). The CDR3 sequence: CASRFLDGSSTDTQYF. The CDR3 DNA reads TGTGCCAGCAGATTTTTAGATGGGTCTAGCACAGATACGCAGTATTTT.

This clone was seen only once. This chain links TRBV2 with TRBJ2-5; D gene ambiguous. V was cut by 8 bases and J by 0 bases, with 4 bases left in between. The germline V gene encodes CDR1 SNHLY and CDR2 FYNNEI. The CDR3 contains 11 residues. Here the CDR3 DNA reads TGTGCCAGCGGATACCAAGAGACCCAGTACTTC. Amino acids: CASGYQETQYF.

The V gene is TRBV5-1, the J gene TRBJ2-5, with 9 bases matching TRBD2. The CDR3 spans 14 residues. CDR1 and CDR2 (germline): SGHRS, YFSETQ. V dropped 6 bases and J dropped 1; count of bases not matched to a gene: 4. The CDR3 DNA sequence: TGCGCCAGCACCGGCGGGGGGGCCCAAGAGACCCAGTACTTC. This translates into CASTGGGAQETQYF.

This chain connects TRBV13 to TRBJ1-2, with TRBD1 identical over 7 bases. This CDR3 is built from 15 residues. The germline V gene has CDR1 PRHDT and CDR2 FYEKMQ (reference sequence). Trimming removed 5 bases from V and 0 bases from J; junction bases left unmatched: 6. The CDR3 reads CASSLTGTANYGYTF. The CDR3 bases are TGTGCCAGCAGCCTCACCGGGACAGCTAACTATGGCTACACCTTC.

The chain combines TRBV5-8 with TRBJ2-3; D unresolved. This CDR3 comprises 15 residues. The germline gives CDR1 SGHTS, CDR2 YDEGEE. V lost 4 bases to trimming and J lost 2 bases, with 14 bases between them. CDR3 residues: CASSPEQRNTDTQYF. In DNA, the CDR3 is TGTGCCAGCAGCCCCGAACAGAGGAACACAGATACGCAGTATTTT.

The CDR3 coding sequence is TGTGCCTGGAGTGTAACCCGGACAGGGGGCAAAGAGACCCAGTACTTC. Protein sequence: CAWSVTRTGGKETQYF. The V call is TRBV30, the J call TRBJ2-5, with 11 bases fitting TRBD1. The V segment lost 0 bases and the J segment 3 bases; nucleotides outside the gene matches: 6. CDR1 and CDR2 from the germline V gene are GTSNPN and SVGIG (reference sequence). CDR3 length: 16 residues.

The gene calls are TRBV10-1 and TRBJ1-1; the D gene is possibly TRBD1 (6 bases). V shed 6 bases and J shed 1 base, with 12 bases lying between them. Germline CDR1 and CDR2: WNHNN and SYGVQD (reference sequence). CDR3 length: 14 amino acids. CDR3 protein: CASRETGTNTEAFF. The CDR3 DNA reads as TGCGCCAGCAGGGAAACAGGGACGAACACTGAAGCTTTCTTT.

The chain combines TRBV6-5 with TRBJ2-1, with 7 bases fitting TRBD1. CDR1 and CDR2 from the germline V gene are MNHEY and SVGAGI. The V and J ends lost 7 bases and 4 bases, in that order; junction bases with no gene match: 4. CDR3 length: 13 residues. CDR3 sequence: CASMTGLYNEQFF. The DNA of the CDR3 is TGTGCCAGCATGACAGGGTTATACAATGAGCAGTTCTTC.

In this sample, this clone turned up once. The rearrangement links TRBV9 to TRBJ2-1, with 15 bases aligning to TRBD2. Germline CDR1 and CDR2: SGDLS and YYNGEE. The CDR3 totals 16 residues. V dropped 3 bases and J dropped 4; count of bases not matched to a gene: 2. The CDR3: CASSDGLAGGYNEQFF. The CDR3 DNA follows: TGTGCCAGCAGCGACGGACTAGCGGGGGGGTACAATGAGCAGTTCTTC.

The V and J genes are TRBV6-5 and TRBJ1-5; D is uncertain. The CDR3 length is 15 residues. The germline V gene has CDR1 MNHEY and CDR2 SVGAGI. Trimming left V 2 bases short and J 1 base short, with 9 bases between. The CDR3 coding sequence is TGTGCCAGCAGTTACGGGCCCGAGAGCAATCAGCCCCAGCATTTT. This encodes CASSYGPESNQPQHF.

CDR3 sequence: CASSLTWTLQNEQFF. The CDR3, as DNA: TGTGCCAGCAGCTTAACCTGGACTCTCCAGAATGAGCAGTTCTTC. The chain uses TRBV7-9 and TRBJ2-1, with a weak D call TRBD2 (5 bases). In germline, CDR1 is SEHNR, CDR2 FQNEAQ (reference sequence). The ends were cut back, 2 bases at V and 7 bases at J, with 15 bases in the middle. The CDR3 sequence is 15 residues long.

Concerning this clone: Other DNA sequences in the same sample also yield this CDR3. This chain uses TRBV28 with TRBJ2-1; no clear D gene. CDR3 length: 12 residues. With 2 bases removed from V and 4 bases from J, the gap between germline ends came to 3 bases. Germline CDR1 and CDR2: MDHEN and SYDVKM. CDR3 sequence reads: CASSLSYNEQFF. CDR3 in DNA: TGTGCCAGCAGTTTAAGTTACAATGAGCAGTTCTTC.

The J gene is TRBJ2-3, the V gene TRBV7-8; D is perhaps TRBD1 (6 bases). CDR1 and CDR2 from the germline V gene are SGHVS and FQNEAQ. CDR3 length: 15 residues. Trimming stripped 5 bases from V and 5 bases from J, with 17 bases between. CDR3 residues: CASSPYRDTIDTQYF. CDR3 sequence (DNA): TGTGCCAGCAGCCCGTACCGGGACACCATAGATACGCAGTATTTT.